This is a list of T cell receptor beta chains from one sample in a study of blood T cell repertoires in COVID-19. The method was immunoSEQ multiplex PCR; TCRdb's version includes in-frame clones alone and lacks a portion of them. The sample lists around 270,000 clones; approximately 80% were seen once. The specimen was peripheral blood. The receptors stem from a man aged 55 to 70 with acute or convalescent COVID-19. Each CDR3 is given with its conserved first and last residue. D genes are given only for firm matches. Size values are once, few and many counts, or a class for expanded clones, and some rows have none.

CDR3 DNA	CDR3 protein	J gene	clone size	V gene	D gene
TGTGCCAGCAGCTTAGTTGCACAGGGGGTTGGTCAGCCCCAGCATTTT	CASSLVAQGVGQPQHF	TRBJ1-5	-	TRBV7-8	TRBD1
TGTGCCAGCAGCTTGGAGTACAGGGGCGGAAGCTATGGCTACACCTTC	CASSLEYRGGSYGYTF	TRBJ1-2	few	TRBV5-6	TRBD1
TGTGCCAGCAGCTTTGGGACAGCAACTAATGAAAAACTGTTTTTT	CASSFGTATNEKLFF	TRBJ1-4	once	TRBV13	TRBD1
TGTGCCATCAGTCCCTCCCAGGGGGATTCACCCCTCCACTTT	CAISPSQGDSPLHF	TRBJ1-6	-	TRBV10-3	TRBD1
TGCGCCAGCAGTGAGCAAAGAGAGCAAGTCAAGGGGGCAGGTTGGGAGCCCCAGCATTTT	CASSEQREQVKGAGWEPQHF	TRBJ1-5	-	TRBV10-2	TRBD1
TGTGCCAGCAGTACCGCTAGCGGGAGGGACAATGAGCAGTTCTTC	CASSTASGRDNEQFF	TRBJ2-1	-	TRBV2	TRBD2
TGCAGCGCATCGGGACAGGGGGACTACGAGCAGTACTTC	CSASGQGDYEQYF	TRBJ2-7	few	TRBV29-1	TRBD1
TGCAGCGTTGGGGGAATGCGAGGGCACCCCCTCTACGAGCAGTACTTC	CSVGGMRGHPLYEQYF	TRBJ2-7	-	TRBV29-1	-
TGTGCCAGTAGTAAAGACAGGGGGTCCACCGGGGAGCTGTTTTTT	CASSKDRGSTGELFF	TRBJ2-2	-	TRBV19	TRBD1
TGTGCCAGCAGTGATCTGCGGGGGAGGAGCACAGATACGCAGTATTTT	CASSDLRGRSTDTQYF	TRBJ2-3	-	TRBV25-1	TRBD2
TGTGCCAGCAGCGGGGGCGGAGCGGGAGAATTCAATGAGCAGTTCTTC	CASSGGGAGEFNEQFF	TRBJ2-1	once	TRBV9	TRBD2